The 5 T cell receptor beta chains below all came from one sample that was sequenced in a study of early T cells in non-severe SARS-CoV-2 infection. TCRdb re-analysed the 5' RACE reads in MiXCR, keeping a single row per CDR3 protein. This table holds approximately 81,000 distinct CDR3 sequences, about 6.5% found once. The sequencing sample was made of whole blood. The receptors derive from an adult who was a healthcare worker with PCR-confirmed SARS-CoV-2 infection or an uninfected control (not recorded which).

At least ten counts were recorded for this clonotype. V usage is TRBV11-2 and J usage is TRBJ2-6; 10 bases agree with TRBD2. The CDR3 length is 19 residues. Trimming took 1 base from V and 3 from J; bases not matched to a gene: 9. Per germline, CDR1 SGHAT and CDR2 FQNNGV. The CDR3 DNA reads TGTGCCAGCAGCTTAGCCCCGTGGCTAGCGGGAGATGGGGCCAACGTCCTGACTTTC. Residues: CASSLAPWLAGDGANVLTF.

This chain uses TRBV12-3 or TRBV12-4 with TRBJ2-2; D is unclear. The V end was cut by 1 base, the J end by 3 bases, with 9 bases between. This CDR3 has 15 residues. CDR3 in DNA: TGTGCCAGCAGTTTAGTGGGTCCGTACACCGGGGAGCTGTTTTTT. It codes for CASSLVGPYTGELFF.

This clonotype appeared a few times. V and J are TRBV30 and TRBJ2-5, with 13 bases aligning to TRBD2. The CDR3 sequence is 18 residues long. Losses at the gene ends were 3 bases for V and 5 bases for J; bases not matched to a gene: 15. Per germline, CDR1 GTSNPN and CDR2 SVGIG (reference sequence). The CDR3 region is CAWRSLTSGGARRETQYF. CDR3 DNA sequence: TGTGCCTGGAGATCCCTAACTAGCGGGGGGGCCCGGAGGGAGACCCAGTACTTC.

In its sample, this clonotype was seen a few times. This sequence joins TRBV12-3 or TRBV12-4 and TRBJ2-7, with D tentatively TRBD1 (7 bases). The CDR3 extends over 14 amino acids. V lost 5 bases, J lost 0 bases, and 11 bases lay in between. CDR3 amino acids: CASSGGGPSYEQYF. In DNA, the CDR3 is TGTGCCAGCAGTGGAGGGGGCCCCTCCTACGAGCAGTACTTC.

This clonotype was observed a handful of times. The V call is TRBV7-9, the J call TRBJ2-4; the match to TRBD1 covers 7 bases. The CDR3 totals 16 residues. The germline CDR1 and CDR2 sequences are SEHNR and FQNEAQ (reference sequence). V shed 5 bases and J 0 bases; nucleotides not matched to a gene: 7. Written as DNA, the CDR3 is TGTGCCAGCAGCCGCACCGGGACAGTAGCCAAAAACATTCAGTACTTC. Its protein product is CASSRTGTVAKNIQYF. Variable domain in full (rest from reference TRBV7-9 and TRBJ2-4): DTGVSQNPRHKITKRGQNVTFRCDPISEHNRLYWYRQTLGQGPEFLTYFQNEAQLEKSRLLSDRFSAERPKGSFSTLEIQRTEQGDSAMYLCASSRTGTVAKNIQYFGAGTRLSVL.